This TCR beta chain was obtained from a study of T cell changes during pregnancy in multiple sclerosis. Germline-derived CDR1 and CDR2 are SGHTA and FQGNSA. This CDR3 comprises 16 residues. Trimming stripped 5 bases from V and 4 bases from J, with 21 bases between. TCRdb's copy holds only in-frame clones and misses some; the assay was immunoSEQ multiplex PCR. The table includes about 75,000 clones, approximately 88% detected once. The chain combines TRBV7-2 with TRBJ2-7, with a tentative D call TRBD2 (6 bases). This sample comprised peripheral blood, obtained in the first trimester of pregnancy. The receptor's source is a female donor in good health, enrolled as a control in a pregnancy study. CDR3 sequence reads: CASSLYPSAGIYEQYF. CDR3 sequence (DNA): TGTGCCAGCAGCCTATACCCTAGCGCGGGAATTTACGAGCAGTACTTC.